The rows below give T cell receptor beta chains drawn from one sample of a study of blood T cell repertoires in COVID-19. The table came from immunoSEQ multiplex PCR; TCRdb's copy has only in-frame clones and leaves some out. This sample has more than 85,000 clones; around 88% occur once, and the top ten carry around 1.9%. Sequenced: peripheral blood. These receptors all stem from a man in his forties or fifties with COVID-19, enrolled during active disease. Both conserved end residues are part of each CDR3. Fields, in order: J gene, V gene, D gene, clone size, CDR3 DNA, CDR3 protein. D genes are given only for firm matches. Part of the rows lack a size; the others show once, few, many or a class for expanded clones.

J gene: TRBJ1-3
V gene: TRBV19
D gene: NA
clone size: NA
CDR3 DNA: TGTGCCAGTAGTCTCCGGGGACAAGGAAACACCATATATTTT
CDR3 protein: CASSLRGQGNTIYF

J gene: TRBJ2-7
V gene: TRBV5-1
D gene: TRBD1
clone size: NA
CDR3 DNA: TGCGCCAGCAGCTGGCGGACAGGGGGGCTTAGCTCCTACGAGCAGTACTTC
CDR3 protein: CASSWRTGGLSSYEQYF

J gene: TRBJ2-3
V gene: TRBV11-2
D gene: TRBD2
clone size: NA
CDR3 DNA: TGTGCCAGCAGCAGACTAGCGGGGGGTAGCACAGATACGCAGTATTTT
CDR3 protein: CASSRLAGGSTDTQYF

J gene: TRBJ1-3
V gene: TRBV4-2
D gene: NA
clone size: NA
CDR3 DNA: TGTGCCAGCAGTCGGACAGTGGGCTCTGGAAACACCATATATTTT
CDR3 protein: CASSRTVGSGNTIYF

J gene: TRBJ1-1
V gene: TRBV4-3
D gene: TRBD1
clone size: NA
CDR3 DNA: TGCGCCAGCAGCCACGGACAGGGTCGTGGCACTGAAGCTTTCTTT
CDR3 protein: CASSHGQGRGTEAFF

J gene: TRBJ2-7
V gene: TRBV29-1
D gene: NA
clone size: NA
CDR3 DNA: TGCAGCGTTGGATCCGGCTACGAGCAGTACTTC
CDR3 protein: CSVGSGYEQYF

J gene: TRBJ1-5
V gene: TRBV28
D gene: TRBD1
clone size: NA
CDR3 DNA: TGTGCCAGCAGTACCTCGGGACAGAGCAATCAGCCCCAGCATTTT
CDR3 protein: CASSTSGQSNQPQHF

J gene: TRBJ2-7
V gene: TRBV20-1
D gene: NA
clone size: few
CDR3 DNA: TGCAGTGCTAGAGGACAACGGGAGCAGTACTTC
CDR3 protein: CSARGQREQYF

J gene: TRBJ2-7
V gene: TRBV7-8
D gene: NA
clone size: NA
CDR3 DNA: TGTGCCAGCAGCTTAGTTAGCGGCGCTGGGGGATACGAGCAGTACTTC
CDR3 protein: CASSLVSGAGGYEQYF

J gene: TRBJ1-5
V gene: TRBV6-4
D gene: NA
clone size: NA
CDR3 DNA: TGTGCCAGCAGTGGTATCAGGGGATTAGGGCGGCAAAGTCAGCCCCAGCATTTT
CDR3 protein: CASSGIRGLGRQSQPQHF

J gene: TRBJ2-7
V gene: TRBV10-3
D gene: TRBD2
clone size: NA
CDR3 DNA: TGTGCCATCAGTGAAAGGGAGGGTGCCTACGAGCAGTACTTC
CDR3 protein: CAISEREGAYEQYF

J gene: TRBJ2-1
V gene: TRBV19
D gene: TRBD2
clone size: NA
CDR3 DNA: TGTGCCAGTAGTGGCGGGGGGGACTACAATGAGCAGTTCTTC
CDR3 protein: CASSGGGDYNEQFF

J gene: TRBJ1-5
V gene: TRBV5-3
D gene: TRBD1
clone size: NA
CDR3 DNA: TGTGCCAGAAGCTTACATCTAGGGACAGCCAATCAGCCCCAGCATTTT
CDR3 protein: CARSLHLGTANQPQHF

J gene: TRBJ1-1
V gene: TRBV3-1/TRBV3-2
D gene: TRBD1
clone size: NA
CDR3 DNA: TGTGCCAGCAGCCAAGCAGGGGGCTTCACTGAAGCTTTCTTT
CDR3 protein: CASSQAGGFTEAFF

J gene: TRBJ2-3
V gene: TRBV7-3
D gene: TRBD2
clone size: NA
CDR3 DNA: TGTGCCAGCAGTTCGCCCCCGGGACTAGCCCCAGATACGCAGTATTTT
CDR3 protein: CASSSPPGLAPDTQYF

J gene: TRBJ1-1
V gene: TRBV9
D gene: NA
clone size: NA
CDR3 DNA: TGTGCCAGCAGCGTTAGGGACACCGCCAGCAGTGAAGCTTTCTTT
CDR3 protein: CASSVRDTASSEAFF

J gene: TRBJ1-5
V gene: TRBV5-5
D gene: TRBD1
clone size: few
CDR3 DNA: TGTGCCAGCAGCCAGGGACAGGTCACTTTTAATCAGCCCCAGCATTTT
CDR3 protein: CASSQGQVTFNQPQHF

J gene: TRBJ1-6
V gene: TRBV5-5
D gene: TRBD1
clone size: NA
CDR3 DNA: TGTGCCAGCAGCTTGGGGACAGGGCGGTCCTATAATTCACCCCTCCACTTT
CDR3 protein: CASSLGTGRSYNSPLHF

J gene: TRBJ1-4
V gene: TRBV5-1
D gene: TRBD1
clone size: NA
CDR3 DNA: TGCGCCAGCAGCGACACCGGGACAGGGAGTGAAAAACTGTTTTTT
CDR3 protein: CASSDTGTGSEKLFF

J gene: TRBJ1-3
V gene: TRBV4-1
D gene: NA
clone size: NA
CDR3 DNA: TGCGCCAGCAGCCAAGAACGACAGCACTCTGGAAACACCATATATTTT
CDR3 protein: CASSQERQHSGNTIYF

J gene: TRBJ1-6
V gene: TRBV18
D gene: NA
clone size: few
CDR3 DNA: TGTGCCAGCTCACCCACAGGCGCATATAATTCACCCCTCCACTTT
CDR3 protein: CASSPTGAYNSPLHF

J gene: TRBJ2-7
V gene: TRBV27
D gene: NA
clone size: NA
CDR3 DNA: TGTGCCAGCAGTTTAGCCCCCCAGGGGTCCTACGAGCAGTACTTC
CDR3 protein: CASSLAPQGSYEQYF

J gene: TRBJ1-2
V gene: TRBV12-3/TRBV12-4
D gene: NA
clone size: NA
CDR3 DNA: TGTGCCAGCAGTTTCGGGGGGGGAGGCTACACCTTC
CDR3 protein: CASSFGGGGYTF

J gene: TRBJ1-3
V gene: TRBV7-9
D gene: NA
clone size: NA
CDR3 DNA: TGTGCCAGCAGCCCCGCCGGGGGCTCTGGAAACACCATATATTTT
CDR3 protein: CASSPAGGSGNTIYF

J gene: TRBJ1-1
V gene: TRBV2
D gene: NA
clone size: NA
CDR3 DNA: TGTGCCAGCAGTGATTGGGCGACGAACACTGAAGCTTTCTTT
CDR3 protein: CASSDWATNTEAFF

J gene: TRBJ1-2
V gene: TRBV7-9
D gene: TRBD1
clone size: NA
CDR3 DNA: TGTGCCAGCAGCTTAGCCGGGACAGCTAACTATGGCTACACCTTC
CDR3 protein: CASSLAGTANYGYTF

J gene: TRBJ1-5
V gene: TRBV10-2
D gene: TRBD1
clone size: NA
CDR3 DNA: TGCGCCAGCAGTGGGGGACAGCCCAATCAGCCCCAGCATTTT
CDR3 protein: CASSGGQPNQPQHF

J gene: TRBJ1-1
V gene: TRBV12-3/TRBV12-4
D gene: NA
clone size: NA
CDR3 DNA: TGTGCCAGCAGGCAGACAGGGAACACTGAAGCTTTCTTT
CDR3 protein: CASRQTGNTEAFF

J gene: TRBJ1-2
V gene: TRBV11-2
D gene: NA
clone size: NA
CDR3 DNA: TGTGCCAGCAGCTTAGCGGGGCAGGGGAACTATGGCTACACCTTC
CDR3 protein: CASSLAGQGNYGYTF

J gene: TRBJ1-2
V gene: TRBV20-1
D gene: NA
clone size: NA
CDR3 DNA: TGCAGTGCTAGCGGGGTTGCGGGCTACACCTTC
CDR3 protein: CSASGVAGYTF

J gene: TRBJ2-1
V gene: TRBV5-1
D gene: TRBD2
clone size: NA
CDR3 DNA: TGCGCCAGCAGCACAACTAGCGGGGGGCTATACAATGAGCAGTTCTTC
CDR3 protein: CASSTTSGGLYNEQFF

J gene: TRBJ1-2
V gene: TRBV27
D gene: NA
clone size: NA
CDR3 DNA: TGTGCCAGCAGGGCTGATAAATCGAGGTACGGCTACACCTTC
CDR3 protein: CASRADKSRYGYTF

J gene: TRBJ1-1
V gene: TRBV5-1
D gene: TRBD1
clone size: NA
CDR3 DNA: TGCGCCAGCAGCTTGGGACAGGGCGGCACTGAAGCTTTCTTT
CDR3 protein: CASSLGQGGTEAFF

J gene: TRBJ1-2
V gene: TRBV5-1
D gene: NA
clone size: NA
CDR3 DNA: TGCGCCAGCAGCTTGGGTGGGTCGGGAAACTATGGCTACACCTTC
CDR3 protein: CASSLGGSGNYGYTF

J gene: TRBJ2-7
V gene: TRBV19
D gene: NA
clone size: NA
CDR3 DNA: TGTGCCAGTAGTAGTCAACAGGTTCGGGCGGGAGAGCAGTACTTC
CDR3 protein: CASSSQQVRAGEQYF

J gene: TRBJ1-5
V gene: TRBV23-1
D gene: TRBD1
clone size: NA
CDR3 DNA: TGCGCCAGCAGCCGGGAAGTACCGGGACAGGGGTCAAATCAGCCCCAGCATTTT
CDR3 protein: CASSREVPGQGSNQPQHF

J gene: TRBJ2-1
V gene: TRBV6-2/TRBV6-3
D gene: NA
clone size: few
CDR3 DNA: TGTGCCAGCAGTTACACGTCTTGGGGGGGCCCCTACAATGAGCAGTTCTTC
CDR3 protein: CASSYTSWGGPYNEQFF

J gene: TRBJ1-2
V gene: TRBV30
D gene: NA
clone size: NA
CDR3 DNA: TGTGCCTGGATCGACCGGGAGAGCTTTTTAGCCCGCTTC
CDR3 protein: CAWIDRESFLARF

J gene: TRBJ1-3
V gene: TRBV4-1
D gene: NA
clone size: NA
CDR3 DNA: TGCGCCAGCAGCCGGAGCGCCGGGACATCTGGAAACACCATATATTTT
CDR3 protein: CASSRSAGTSGNTIYF

J gene: TRBJ1-2
V gene: TRBV12-3/TRBV12-4
D gene: NA
clone size: once
CDR3 DNA: TGTGCCAGCAGTTTGGAGGGGATTCGGGGCTACACCTTC
CDR3 protein: CASSLEGIRGYTF

J gene: TRBJ1-4
V gene: TRBV29-1
D gene: NA
clone size: NA
CDR3 DNA: TGCAGCGTCCAACAGGGATTGAATGAAAAACTGTTTTTT
CDR3 protein: CSVQQGLNEKLFF

J gene: TRBJ1-2
V gene: TRBV28
D gene: NA
clone size: NA
CDR3 DNA: TGTGCCAGCAGCCCCGGGGGGGGTGGGCATCGAGGTGGCTACACCTTC
CDR3 protein: CASSPGGGGHRGGYTF

J gene: TRBJ2-7
V gene: TRBV6-5
D gene: NA
clone size: NA
CDR3 DNA: TGTGCCAGCAGTTACTCTTACAGGTTCTACGAGCAGTACTTC
CDR3 protein: CASSYSYRFYEQYF

J gene: TRBJ2-7
V gene: TRBV27
D gene: TRBD1
clone size: NA
CDR3 DNA: TGTGCCAGCAGTTCCTGGACAGGGGGCCACTGGGGGGATGACGAGCAGTACTTC
CDR3 protein: CASSSWTGGHWGDDEQYF

J gene: TRBJ2-1
V gene: TRBV28
D gene: NA
clone size: NA
CDR3 DNA: TGTGCCAGCAGTTTATCCCCCCCCGGGAACAATGAGCAGTTCTTC
CDR3 protein: CASSLSPPGNNEQFF

J gene: TRBJ1-1
V gene: TRBV7-9
D gene: TRBD1
clone size: NA
CDR3 DNA: TGTGCCAGCAGCATAGGACAGGGGAACACTGAAGCTTTCTTT
CDR3 protein: CASSIGQGNTEAFF

J gene: TRBJ1-2
V gene: TRBV4-1
D gene: NA
clone size: NA
CDR3 DNA: TGCGCCAGCAGCCTCGACAGTCTTAACTATGGCTACACCTTC
CDR3 protein: CASSLDSLNYGYTF

J gene: TRBJ2-7
V gene: TRBV3-1/TRBV3-2
D gene: TRBD2
clone size: NA
CDR3 DNA: TGTGCCAGCAGCGTCGGACTAGCGGGACCCTACGAGCAGTACTTC
CDR3 protein: CASSVGLAGPYEQYF

J gene: TRBJ1-5
V gene: TRBV28
D gene: TRBD1
clone size: NA
CDR3 DNA: TGTGCCAGCAAAACTCCGAGACAGGGGTTTCAGCCCCAGCATTTT
CDR3 protein: CASKTPRQGFQPQHF

J gene: TRBJ1-3
V gene: TRBV3-1/TRBV3-2
D gene: TRBD1
clone size: NA
CDR3 DNA: TGTGCCAGCAGCCAACAGGGGGCGAGAGGAAACACCATATATTTT
CDR3 protein: CASSQQGARGNTIYF

J gene: TRBJ2-7
V gene: TRBV2
D gene: TRBD1
clone size: NA
CDR3 DNA: TGTGCCAGCGACTCGCGGGACAGGGGCTACGAGCAGTACTTC
CDR3 protein: CASDSRDRGYEQYF

J gene: TRBJ1-2
V gene: TRBV19
D gene: NA
clone size: NA
CDR3 DNA: TGTGCCAGTAGGGATGGCAGACTAGGGAGCTATGGCTACACCTTC
CDR3 protein: CASRDGRLGSYGYTF

J gene: TRBJ1-2
V gene: TRBV2
D gene: NA
clone size: NA
CDR3 DNA: TGTGCCAGCAGTGAAGCTACTCTAGGGACAATTGGAGGCTACACCTTC
CDR3 protein: CASSEATLGTIGGYTF

J gene: TRBJ2-3
V gene: TRBV11-2
D gene: NA
clone size: NA
CDR3 DNA: TGTGCCAGCAGCTTAGGAGGGTTCACAGATACGCAGTATTTT
CDR3 protein: CASSLGGFTDTQYF